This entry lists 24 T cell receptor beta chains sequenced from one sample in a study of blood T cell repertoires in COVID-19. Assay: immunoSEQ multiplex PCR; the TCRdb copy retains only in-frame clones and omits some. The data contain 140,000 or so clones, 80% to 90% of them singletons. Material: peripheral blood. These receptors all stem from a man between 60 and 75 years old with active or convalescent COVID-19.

The DNA of the CDR3 is TGTGCCAGCAGCCCACGGGACACCGTCTATGGCTACACCTTC. Its protein is CASSPRDTVYGYTF. V usage is TRBV5-4 and J usage is TRBJ1-2, with TRBD1 as a possible D gene (6 bases). The CDR3 is made up of 14 amino acids. Germline V gives CDR1 SGHNT, CDR2 YYREEE (reference sequence). V lost 4 bases to trimming and J lost 4 bases, with 14 bases between them. Full variable domain (rest looked up from reference TRBV5-4 and TRBJ1-2): ETGVTQSPTHLIKTRGQQVTLRCSSQSGHNTVSWYQQALGQGPQFIFQYYREEENGRGNFPPRFSGLQFPNYSSELNVNALELDDSALYLCASSPRDTVYGYTFGSGTRLTVV.

CDR3 protein: CASSVMSSDGETQYF. CDR3 in DNA: TGTGCCAGCAGCGTTATGTCTAGCGACGGCGAGACCCAGTACTTC. The chain is built from TRBV9 and TRBJ2-5; D may be TRBD2 (6 bases). The CDR3 totals 15 residues. Germline CDR1 and CDR2: SGDLS and YYNGEE. V gave up 2 bases and J gave up 5 bases, with 16 bases separating them.

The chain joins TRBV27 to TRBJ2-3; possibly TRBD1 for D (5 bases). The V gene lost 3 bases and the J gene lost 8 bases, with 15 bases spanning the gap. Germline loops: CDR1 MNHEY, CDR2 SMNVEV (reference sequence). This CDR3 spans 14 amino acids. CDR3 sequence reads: CASSFLTGRPTQYF. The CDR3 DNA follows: TGTGCCAGCAGTTTCCTCACAGGACGCCCTACGCAGTATTTT.

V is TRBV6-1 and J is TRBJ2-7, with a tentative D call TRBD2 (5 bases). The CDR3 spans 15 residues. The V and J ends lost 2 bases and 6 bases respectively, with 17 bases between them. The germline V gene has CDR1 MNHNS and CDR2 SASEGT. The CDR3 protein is CASSEWAGSEGEQYF. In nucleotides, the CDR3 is TGTGCCAGCAGTGAATGGGCGGGTAGCGAGGGCGAGCAGTACTTC.

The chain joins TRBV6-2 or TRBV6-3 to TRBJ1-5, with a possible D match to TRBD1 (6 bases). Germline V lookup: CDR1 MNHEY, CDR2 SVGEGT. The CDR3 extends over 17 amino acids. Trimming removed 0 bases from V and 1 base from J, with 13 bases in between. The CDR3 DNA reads TGTGCCAGCAGTTACTCTGGACAGCGAGAGAGCAATCAGCCCCAGCATTTT. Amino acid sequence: CASSYSGQRESNQPQHF.

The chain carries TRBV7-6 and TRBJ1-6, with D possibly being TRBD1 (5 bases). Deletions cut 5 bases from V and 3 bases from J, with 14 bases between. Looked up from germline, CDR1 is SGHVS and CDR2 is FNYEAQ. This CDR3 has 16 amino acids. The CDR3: CASSPDSYYYNSPLHF. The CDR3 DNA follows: TGTGCCAGCAGCCCAGACAGCTATTACTATAATTCACCCCTCCACTTT.

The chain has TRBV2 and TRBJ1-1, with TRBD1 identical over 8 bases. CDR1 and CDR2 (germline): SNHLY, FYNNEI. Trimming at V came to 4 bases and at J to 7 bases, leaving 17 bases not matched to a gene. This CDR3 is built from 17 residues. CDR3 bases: TGTGCCAGCAGTGGAGGGTCGGTCGGCAGGGGGCTAATTGAAGCTTTCTTT. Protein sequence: CASSGGSVGRGLIEAFF.

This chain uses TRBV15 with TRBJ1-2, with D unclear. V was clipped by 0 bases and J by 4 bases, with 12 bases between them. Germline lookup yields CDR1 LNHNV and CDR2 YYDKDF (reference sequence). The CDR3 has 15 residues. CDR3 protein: CATSRDNGLIYGYTF. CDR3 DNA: TGTGCCACCAGCAGAGATAATGGACTTATCTATGGCTACACCTTC.

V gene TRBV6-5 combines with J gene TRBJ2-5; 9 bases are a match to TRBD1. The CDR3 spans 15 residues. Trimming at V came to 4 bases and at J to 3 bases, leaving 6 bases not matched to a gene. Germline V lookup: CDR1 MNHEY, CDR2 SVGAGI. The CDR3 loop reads CASSWGTGREETQYF. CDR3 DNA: TGTGCCAGCAGTTGGGGGACAGGGAGGGAAGAGACCCAGTACTTC.

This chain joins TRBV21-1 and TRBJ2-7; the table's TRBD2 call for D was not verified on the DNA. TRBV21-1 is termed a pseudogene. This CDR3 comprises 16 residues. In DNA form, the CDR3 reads TGTGCCAGCAGCAAAGCGCTTTATCGGGTCTCCTACGAGCAGTACTTC. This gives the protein CASSKALYRVSYEQYF.

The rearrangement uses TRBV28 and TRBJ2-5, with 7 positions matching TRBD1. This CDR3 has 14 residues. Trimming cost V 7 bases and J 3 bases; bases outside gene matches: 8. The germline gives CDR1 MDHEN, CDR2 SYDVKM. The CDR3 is CASNNAGTEETQYF. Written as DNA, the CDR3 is TGTGCCAGCAATAACGCCGGGACAGAAGAGACCCAGTACTTC.

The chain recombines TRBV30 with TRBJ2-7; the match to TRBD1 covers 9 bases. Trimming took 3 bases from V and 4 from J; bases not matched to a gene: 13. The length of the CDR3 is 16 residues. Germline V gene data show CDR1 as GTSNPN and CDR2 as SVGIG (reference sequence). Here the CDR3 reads CAWSDSPDRGWYEQYF. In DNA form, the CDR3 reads TGTGCCTGGAGCGATTCGCCCGACAGGGGGTGGTACGAGCAGTACTTC.

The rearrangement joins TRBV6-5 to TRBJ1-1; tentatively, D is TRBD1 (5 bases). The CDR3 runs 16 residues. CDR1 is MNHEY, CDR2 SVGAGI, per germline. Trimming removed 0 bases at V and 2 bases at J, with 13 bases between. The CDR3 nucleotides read TGTGCCAGCAGTTACTCAGGGCGGGGGGGTAACACTGAAGCTTTCTTT. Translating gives CASSYSGRGGNTEAFF.

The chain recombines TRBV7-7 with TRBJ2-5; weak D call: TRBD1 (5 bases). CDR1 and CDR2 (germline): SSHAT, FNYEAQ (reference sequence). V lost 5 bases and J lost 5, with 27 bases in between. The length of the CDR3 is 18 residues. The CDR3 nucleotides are TGTGCCAGCAGCCTTGACCCCAACAGGCAGACCCCCGGGGAGACCCAGTACTTC. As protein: CASSLDPNRQTPGETQYF.

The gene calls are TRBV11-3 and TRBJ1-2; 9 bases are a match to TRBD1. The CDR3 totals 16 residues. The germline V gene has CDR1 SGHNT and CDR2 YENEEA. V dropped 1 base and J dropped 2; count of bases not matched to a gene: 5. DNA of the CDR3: TGTGCCAGCAGCTTAGGGGACAGGGCCGGGAACTATGGCTACACCTTC. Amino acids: CASSLGDRAGNYGYTF.

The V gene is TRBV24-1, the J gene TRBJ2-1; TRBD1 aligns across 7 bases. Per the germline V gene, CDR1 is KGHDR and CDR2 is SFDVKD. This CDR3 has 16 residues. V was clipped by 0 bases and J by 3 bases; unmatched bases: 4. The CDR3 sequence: CATSDLQGDGYNEQFF. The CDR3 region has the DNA TGTGCCACCAGTGATTTGCAGGGGGATGGCTACAATGAGCAGTTCTTC.

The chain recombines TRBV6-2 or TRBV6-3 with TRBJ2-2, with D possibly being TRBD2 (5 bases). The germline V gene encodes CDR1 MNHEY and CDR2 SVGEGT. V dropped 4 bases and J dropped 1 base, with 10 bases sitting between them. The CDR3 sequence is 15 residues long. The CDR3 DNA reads TGTGCCAGCAGTTTACGGGCGGGGAACACCGGGGAGCTGTTTTTT. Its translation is CASSLRAGNTGELFF.

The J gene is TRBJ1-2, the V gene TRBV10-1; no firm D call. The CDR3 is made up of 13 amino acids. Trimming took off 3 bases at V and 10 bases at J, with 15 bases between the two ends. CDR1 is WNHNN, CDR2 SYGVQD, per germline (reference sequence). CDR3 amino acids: CASSERREKDYTF. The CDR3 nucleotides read TGCGCCAGCAGTGAACGCCGGGAGAAAGACTACACCTTC.

Written as DNA, the CDR3 is TGTGCCAGCAGCTTGACACCACGCAGCTACGAGCAGTACGTC. Protein sequence: CASSLTPRSYEQYV. V is TRBV5-6 and J is TRBJ2-7, with D unresolved. The germline gives CDR1 SGHDT, CDR2 YYEEEE. The CDR3 is made up of 14 amino acids. V dropped 1 base and J dropped 3 bases, with 11 bases sitting between them.

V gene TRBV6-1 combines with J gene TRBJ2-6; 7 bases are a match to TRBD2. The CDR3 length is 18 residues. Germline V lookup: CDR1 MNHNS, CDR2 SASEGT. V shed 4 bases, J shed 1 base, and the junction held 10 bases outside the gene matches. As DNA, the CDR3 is TGTGCCAGCAGTGTTTACGGGACTACGACATCTGGGGCCAACGTCCTGACTTTC. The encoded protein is CASSVYGTTTSGANVLTF.

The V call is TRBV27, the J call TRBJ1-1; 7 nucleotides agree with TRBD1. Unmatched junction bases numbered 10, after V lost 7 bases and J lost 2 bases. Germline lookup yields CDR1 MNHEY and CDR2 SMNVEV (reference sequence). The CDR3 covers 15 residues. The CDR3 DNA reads TGTGCCAGCACCTGGGGGCACAGGGGAAACACTGAAGCTTTCTTT. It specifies CASTWGHRGNTEAFF.

CDR3 in DNA: TGTGCCACCAGCAGAGAGGGGGCGGGTAGGGATACGCAGTATTTT. Amino acid sequence: CATSREGAGRDTQYF. The rearrangement links TRBV15 to TRBJ2-3; D possibly corresponds to TRBD1 (6 bases). CDR1 is LNHNV, CDR2 YYDKDF, per germline (reference sequence). The CDR3 runs to 15 residues. V lost 0 bases and J 6 bases, leaving 13 bases between the germline ends.

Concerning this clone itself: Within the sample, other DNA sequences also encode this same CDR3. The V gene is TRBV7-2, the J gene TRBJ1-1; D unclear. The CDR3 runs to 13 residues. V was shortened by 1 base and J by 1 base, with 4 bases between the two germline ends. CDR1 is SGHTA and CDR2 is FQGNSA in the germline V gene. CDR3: CASSLGKNTEAFF. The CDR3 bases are TGTGCCAGCAGCTTAGGTAAGAACACTGAAGCTTTCTTT.

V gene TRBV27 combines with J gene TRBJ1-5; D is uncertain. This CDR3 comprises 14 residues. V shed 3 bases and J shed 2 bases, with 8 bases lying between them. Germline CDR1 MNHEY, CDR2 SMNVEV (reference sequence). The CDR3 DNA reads TGTGCCAGCAGTTTTACTTTAGGCAATCAGCCCCAGCATTTT. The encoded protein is CASSFTLGNQPQHF.